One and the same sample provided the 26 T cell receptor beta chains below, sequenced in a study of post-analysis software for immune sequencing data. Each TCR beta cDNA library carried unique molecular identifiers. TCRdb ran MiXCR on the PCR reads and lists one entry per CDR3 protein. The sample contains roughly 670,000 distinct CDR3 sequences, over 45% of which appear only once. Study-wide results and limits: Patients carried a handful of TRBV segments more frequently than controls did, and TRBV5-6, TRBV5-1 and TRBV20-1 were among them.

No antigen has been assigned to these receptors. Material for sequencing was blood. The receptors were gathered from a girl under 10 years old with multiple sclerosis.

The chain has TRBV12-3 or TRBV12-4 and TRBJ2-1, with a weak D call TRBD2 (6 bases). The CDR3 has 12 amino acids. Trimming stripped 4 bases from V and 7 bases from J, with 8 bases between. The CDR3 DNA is TGTGCCAGCAGTTACGGACTAAATGAGCAGTTCTTC. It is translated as CASSYGLNEQFF.

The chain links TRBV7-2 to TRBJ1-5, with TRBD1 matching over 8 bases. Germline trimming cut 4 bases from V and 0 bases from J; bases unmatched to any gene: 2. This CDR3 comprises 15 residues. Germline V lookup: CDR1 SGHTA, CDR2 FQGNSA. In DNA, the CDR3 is TGTGCCAGCAGCTGGACAGGGATTAGCAATCAGCCCCAGCATTTT. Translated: CASSWTGISNQPQHF.

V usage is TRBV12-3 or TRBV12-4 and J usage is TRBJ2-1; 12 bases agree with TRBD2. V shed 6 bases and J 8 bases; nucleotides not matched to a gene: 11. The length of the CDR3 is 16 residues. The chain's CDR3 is CASSHPGLAGLDEQFF. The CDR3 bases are TGTGCCAGCAGCCACCCCGGACTAGCGGGATTGGATGAGCAGTTCTTC.

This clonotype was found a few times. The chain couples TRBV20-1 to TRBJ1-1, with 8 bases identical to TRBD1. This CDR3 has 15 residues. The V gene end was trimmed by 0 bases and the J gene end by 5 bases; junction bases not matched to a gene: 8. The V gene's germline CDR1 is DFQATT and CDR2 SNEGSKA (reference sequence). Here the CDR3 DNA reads TGCAGTGCTAGAGATTACCGGACAGGGACGACTGAAGCTTTCTTT. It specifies CSARDYRTGTTEAFF.

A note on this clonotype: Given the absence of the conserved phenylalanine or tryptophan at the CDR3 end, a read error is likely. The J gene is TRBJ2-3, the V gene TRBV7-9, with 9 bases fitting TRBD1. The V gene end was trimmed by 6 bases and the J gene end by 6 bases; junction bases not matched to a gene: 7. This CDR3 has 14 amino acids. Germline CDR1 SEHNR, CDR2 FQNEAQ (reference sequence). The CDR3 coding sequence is TGTGCCAGCAGGGCGACAGGGGGAACTGATACGCAGTATGTT. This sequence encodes CASRATGGTDTQYV.

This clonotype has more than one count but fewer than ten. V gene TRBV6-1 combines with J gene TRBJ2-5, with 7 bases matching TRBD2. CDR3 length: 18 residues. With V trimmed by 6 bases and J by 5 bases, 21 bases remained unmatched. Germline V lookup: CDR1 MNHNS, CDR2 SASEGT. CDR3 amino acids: CASSPYRLAAPFQETQYF. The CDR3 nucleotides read TGTGCCAGCAGCCCATACCGACTAGCCGCGCCCTTCCAGGAGACCCAGTACTTC.

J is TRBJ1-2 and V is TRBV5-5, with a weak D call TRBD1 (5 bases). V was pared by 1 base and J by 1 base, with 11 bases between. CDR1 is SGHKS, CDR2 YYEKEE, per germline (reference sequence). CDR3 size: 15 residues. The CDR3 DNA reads TGTGCCAGCAGCTTGAAAACAGGATATAACTATGGCTACACCTTC. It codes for CASSLKTGYNYGYTF.

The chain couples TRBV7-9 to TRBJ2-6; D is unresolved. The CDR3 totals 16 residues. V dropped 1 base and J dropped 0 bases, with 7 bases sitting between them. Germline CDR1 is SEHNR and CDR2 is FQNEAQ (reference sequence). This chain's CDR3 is CASSLGRLSGANVLTF. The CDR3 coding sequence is TGTGCCAGCAGCTTAGGACGGCTCTCTGGGGCCAACGTCCTGACTTTC.

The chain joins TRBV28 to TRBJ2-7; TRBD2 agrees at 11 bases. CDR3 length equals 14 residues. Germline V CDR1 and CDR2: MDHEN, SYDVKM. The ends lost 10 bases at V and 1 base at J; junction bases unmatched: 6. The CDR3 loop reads CATTGTSGSYEQYF. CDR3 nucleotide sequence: TGTGCCACCACCGGGACTAGCGGTTCCTACGAGCAGTACTTC.

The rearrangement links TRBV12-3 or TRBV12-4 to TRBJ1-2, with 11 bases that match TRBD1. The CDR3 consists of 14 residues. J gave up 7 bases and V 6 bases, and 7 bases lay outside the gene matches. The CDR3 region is CASRPGQGEGGYTF. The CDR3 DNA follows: TGTGCCAGCAGGCCGGGACAGGGGGAAGGTGGCTACACCTTC.

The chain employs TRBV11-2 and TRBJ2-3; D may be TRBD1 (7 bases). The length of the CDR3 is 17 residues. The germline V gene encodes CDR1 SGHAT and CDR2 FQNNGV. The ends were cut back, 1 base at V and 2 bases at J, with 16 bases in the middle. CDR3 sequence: CASSLGHGGTATDTQYF. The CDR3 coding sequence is TGTGCCAGCAGCTTAGGACACGGCGGGACAGCCACAGATACGCAGTATTTT.

Written as DNA, the CDR3 is TGCAGTGCTACCCGGGACAGGGAGTGGGGCCACACCTTC. This translates into CSATRDREWGHTF. This chain links TRBV20-1 with TRBJ1-2; 9 bases agree with TRBD1. Germline trimming cut 4 bases from V and 12 bases from J; bases unmatched to any gene: 12. CDR3 size: 13 residues. Germline values: CDR1 DFQATT, CDR2 SNEGSKA (reference sequence).

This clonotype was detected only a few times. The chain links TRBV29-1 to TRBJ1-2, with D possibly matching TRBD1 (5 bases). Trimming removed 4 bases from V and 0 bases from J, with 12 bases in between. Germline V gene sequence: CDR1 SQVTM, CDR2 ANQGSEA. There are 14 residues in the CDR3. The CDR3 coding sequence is TGCAGCGTTGTCCAGGGTGTGCCTAACTATGGCTACACCTTC. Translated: CSVVQGVPNYGYTF.

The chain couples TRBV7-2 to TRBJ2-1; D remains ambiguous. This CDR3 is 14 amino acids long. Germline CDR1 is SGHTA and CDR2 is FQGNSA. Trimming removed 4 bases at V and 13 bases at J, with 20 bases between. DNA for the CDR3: TGTGCCAGCAGCTCAAGAAAGAGTGAGTCACCCCAGTTCTTC. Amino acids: CASSSRKSESPQFF.

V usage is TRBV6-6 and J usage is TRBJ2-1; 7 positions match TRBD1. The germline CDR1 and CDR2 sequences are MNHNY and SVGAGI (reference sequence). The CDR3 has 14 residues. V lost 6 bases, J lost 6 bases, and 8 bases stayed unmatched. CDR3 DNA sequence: TGTGCCAGCAGACGACAGGGAACCAGCAATGAGCAGTTCTTC. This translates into CASRRQGTSNEQFF.

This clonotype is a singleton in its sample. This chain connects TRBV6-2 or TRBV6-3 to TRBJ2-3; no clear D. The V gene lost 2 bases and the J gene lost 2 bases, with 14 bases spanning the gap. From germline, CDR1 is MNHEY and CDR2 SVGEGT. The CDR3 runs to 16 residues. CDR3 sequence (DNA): TGTGCCAGCAGTTACCGGACCGGACGGCTCACAGATACGCAGTATTTT. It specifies CASSYRTGRLTDTQYF.

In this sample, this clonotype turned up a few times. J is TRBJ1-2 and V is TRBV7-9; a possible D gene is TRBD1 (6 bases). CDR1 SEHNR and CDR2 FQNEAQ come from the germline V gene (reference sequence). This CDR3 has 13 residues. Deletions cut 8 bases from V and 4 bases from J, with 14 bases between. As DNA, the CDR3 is TGTGCCAGCTCTCAGGGGACGGTCTATGGCTACACCTTC. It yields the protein CASSQGTVYGYTF.

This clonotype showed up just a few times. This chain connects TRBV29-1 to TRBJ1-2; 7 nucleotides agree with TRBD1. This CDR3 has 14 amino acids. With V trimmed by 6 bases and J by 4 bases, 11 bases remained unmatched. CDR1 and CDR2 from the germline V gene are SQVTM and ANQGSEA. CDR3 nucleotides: TGCAGCGTGGATCCCCCGGGACAGACCTATGGCTACACCTTC. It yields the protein CSVDPPGQTYGYTF.

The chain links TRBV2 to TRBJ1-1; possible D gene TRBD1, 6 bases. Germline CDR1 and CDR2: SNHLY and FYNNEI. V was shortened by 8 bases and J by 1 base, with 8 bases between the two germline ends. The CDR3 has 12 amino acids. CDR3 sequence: CASFRGNTEAFF. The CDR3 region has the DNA TGTGCCAGCTTCAGGGGGAACACTGAAGCTTTCTTT.

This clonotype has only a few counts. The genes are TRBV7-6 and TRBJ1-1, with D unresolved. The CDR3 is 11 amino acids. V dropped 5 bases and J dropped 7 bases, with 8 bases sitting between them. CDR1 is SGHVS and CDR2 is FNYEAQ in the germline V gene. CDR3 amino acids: CASSPGVEAFF. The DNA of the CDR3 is TGTGCCAGCAGCCCTGGGGTTGAAGCTTTCTTT.

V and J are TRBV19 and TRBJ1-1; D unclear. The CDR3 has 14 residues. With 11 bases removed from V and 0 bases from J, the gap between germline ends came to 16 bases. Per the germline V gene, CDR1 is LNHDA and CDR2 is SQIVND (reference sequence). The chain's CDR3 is CASSGGRMNTEAFF. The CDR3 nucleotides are TGTGCCTCCTCTGGCGGCAGAATGAACACTGAAGCTTTCTTT. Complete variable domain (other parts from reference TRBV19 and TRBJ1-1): DGGITQSPKYLFRKEGQNVTLSCEQNLNHDAMYWYRQDPGQGLRLIYYSQIVNDFQKGDIAEGYSVSREKKESFPLTVTSAQKNPTAFYLCASSGGRMNTEAFFGQGTRLTVV.

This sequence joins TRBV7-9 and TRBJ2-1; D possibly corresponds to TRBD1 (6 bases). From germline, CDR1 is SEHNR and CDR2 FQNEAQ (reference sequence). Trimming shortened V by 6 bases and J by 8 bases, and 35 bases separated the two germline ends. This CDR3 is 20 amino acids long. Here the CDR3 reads CASSLPPPRDGTRSFDEQFF. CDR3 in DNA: TGTGCCAGCAGTCTACCTCCCCCGAGAGATGGGACAAGGAGTTTCGATGAGCAGTTCTTC.

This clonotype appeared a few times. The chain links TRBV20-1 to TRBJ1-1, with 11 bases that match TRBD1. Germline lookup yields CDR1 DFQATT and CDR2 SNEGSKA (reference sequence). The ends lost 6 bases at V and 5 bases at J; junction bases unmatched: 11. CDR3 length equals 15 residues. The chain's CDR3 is CSASHGTGGFTEAFF. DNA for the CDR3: TGCAGTGCCAGTCACGGGACAGGGGGTTTTACTGAAGCTTTCTTT.

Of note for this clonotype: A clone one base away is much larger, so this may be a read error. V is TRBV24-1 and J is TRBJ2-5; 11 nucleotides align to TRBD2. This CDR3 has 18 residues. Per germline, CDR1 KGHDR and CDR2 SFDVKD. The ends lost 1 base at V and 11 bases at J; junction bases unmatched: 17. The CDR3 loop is CATSDFPLLAGGTNEQYF. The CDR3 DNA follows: TGTGCCACCAGTGATTTCCCCCTCCTAGCGGGGGGCACCAATGAGCAGTACTTC.

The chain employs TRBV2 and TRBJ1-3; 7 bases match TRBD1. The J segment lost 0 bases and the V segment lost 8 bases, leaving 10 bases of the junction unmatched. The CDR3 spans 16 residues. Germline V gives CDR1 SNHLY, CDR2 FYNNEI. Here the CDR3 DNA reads TGTGCCAGCTTTTACCCGGGACAGAGCTCTGGAAACACCATATATTTT. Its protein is CASFYPGQSSGNTIYF.

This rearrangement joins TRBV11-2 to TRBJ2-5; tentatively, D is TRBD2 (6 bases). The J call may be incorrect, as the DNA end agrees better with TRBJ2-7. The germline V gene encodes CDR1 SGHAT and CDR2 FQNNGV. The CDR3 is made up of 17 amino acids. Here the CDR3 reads CASSLHPGRMASYEQYF. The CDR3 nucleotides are TGTGCCAGCAGCTTACATCCCGGGAGAATGGCTTCCTACGAGCAGTACTTC.